This record covers a single T cell receptor beta chain. The table came from immunoSEQ multiplex PCR; TCRdb's copy has only in-frame clones and leaves some out. The sample has some 370,000 clones, roughly nine tenths seen once. The sample originates from a study of blood T cell repertoires in COVID-19. The V and J ends lost 5 bases and 4 bases respectively, with 18 bases between them. Per germline, CDR1 SGHNT and CDR2 YENEEA. The CDR3 covers 16 residues. The chain is built from TRBV11-3 and TRBJ2-1, with D possibly TRBD2 on 7 matching bases. The source is a man aged 35 to 55 with acute or convalescent COVID-19. What was sequenced was peripheral blood. CDR3 amino acids: CASSPHRGALYNEQFF. CDR3 DNA sequence: TGTGCCAGCAGCCCCCATCGGGGGGCCCTTTACAATGAGCAGTTCTTC.